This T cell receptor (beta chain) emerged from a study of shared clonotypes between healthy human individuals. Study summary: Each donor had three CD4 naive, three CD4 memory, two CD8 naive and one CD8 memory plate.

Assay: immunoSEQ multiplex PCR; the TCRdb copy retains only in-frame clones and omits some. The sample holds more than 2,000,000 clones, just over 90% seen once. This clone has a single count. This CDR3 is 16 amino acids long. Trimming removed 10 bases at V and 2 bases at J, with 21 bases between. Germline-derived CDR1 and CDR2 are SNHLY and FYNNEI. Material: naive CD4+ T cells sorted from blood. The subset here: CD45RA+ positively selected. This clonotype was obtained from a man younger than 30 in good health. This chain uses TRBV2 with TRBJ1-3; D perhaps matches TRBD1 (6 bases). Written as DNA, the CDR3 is TGTGCCACCGAGTGGGGGGCTCTAAGCGCTGGAAACACCATATATTTT. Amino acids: CATEWGALSAGNTIYF.